These 2 T cell receptor beta chains originate from one sample sequenced in a study of shared clonotypes between healthy human individuals. Sequenced by immunoSEQ multiplex PCR; TCRdb stores in-frame clones only, minus some. The table records about 730,000 clones, approximately 72% of them present only once. Sample: memory CD4+ T cells sorted from blood. Described subset: CD45RA-negative fraction. Source of these receptors: a woman aged 25 to 45 in good health.

The V gene is TRBV6-6, the J gene TRBJ2-7, with D tentatively TRBD2 (5 bases). The germline gives CDR1 MNHNY, CDR2 SVGAGI (reference sequence). The CDR3 runs to 15 residues. V gave up 4 bases and J gave up 4 bases, with 17 bases separating them. The chain's CDR3 is CASSLLGTRAYEQYF. In DNA form, the CDR3 reads TGTGCCAGCAGTTTATTGGGAACTAGGGCTTACGAGCAGTACTTC.

A single count supports this clone. The V call is TRBV5-1, the J call TRBJ2-3, with 10 bases that match TRBD2. Germline values: CDR1 SGHRS, CDR2 YFSETQ. The CDR3 extends over 16 amino acids. With 4 bases clipped from V and 4 bases from J, the junction kept 9 bases outside the gene matches. The CDR3 protein is CASSQPIAGGSDTQYF. In DNA, the CDR3 is TGCGCCAGCAGCCAACCCATAGCGGGAGGCTCAGATACGCAGTATTTT.